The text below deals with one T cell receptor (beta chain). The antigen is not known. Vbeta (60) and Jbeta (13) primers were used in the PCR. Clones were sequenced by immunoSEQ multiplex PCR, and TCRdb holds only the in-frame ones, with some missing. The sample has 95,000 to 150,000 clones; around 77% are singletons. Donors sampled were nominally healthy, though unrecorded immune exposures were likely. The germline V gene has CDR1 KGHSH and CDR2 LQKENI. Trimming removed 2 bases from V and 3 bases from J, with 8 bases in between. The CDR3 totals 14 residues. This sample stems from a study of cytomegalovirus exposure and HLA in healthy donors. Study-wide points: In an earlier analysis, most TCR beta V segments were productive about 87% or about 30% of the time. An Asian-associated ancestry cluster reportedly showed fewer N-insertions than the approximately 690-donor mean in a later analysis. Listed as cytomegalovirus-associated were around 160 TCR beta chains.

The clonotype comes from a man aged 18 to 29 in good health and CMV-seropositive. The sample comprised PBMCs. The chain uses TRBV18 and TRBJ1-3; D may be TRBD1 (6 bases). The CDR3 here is CASSPGGRGNTIYF. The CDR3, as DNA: TGTGCCAGCTCACCAGGGGGCCGTGGAAACACCATATATTTT.